These 32 T cell receptor beta chains were sequenced from one sample in a study of blood T cell repertoires in COVID-19. Generated by immunoSEQ multiplex PCR, the TCRdb table keeps only in-frame clones and is missing some. Of about 280,000 clones in the sample, more than 75% were seen once. Input material: peripheral blood. The receptors were gathered from a man aged 40-50 years with active or convalescent COVID-19.

The rearrangement links TRBV28 to TRBJ2-3, with no clear D. The CDR3 totals 12 residues. Trimming removed 6 bases at V and 0 bases at J, with 4 bases between. In germline, CDR1 is MDHEN, CDR2 SYDVKM. The CDR3 region is CASRESTDTQYF. The CDR3 DNA is TGTGCCAGCAGAGAGAGCACAGATACGCAGTATTTT.

The genes are TRBV29-1 and TRBJ1-4; TRBD1 matches 10 bases. Trimming cost V 1 base and J 7 bases; bases outside gene matches: 15. Germline V gene lookup returns CDR1 SQVTM and CDR2 ANQGSEA. CDR3 length equals 18 residues. The CDR3 is CSVEGFIGQGGSREKLFF. The CDR3 nucleotides are TGCAGCGTTGAAGGCTTCATAGGACAGGGGGGTTCGCGTGAAAAACTGTTTTTT.

This chain connects TRBV10-1 to TRBJ1-4; no clear D gene. The V end was cut by 4 bases, the J end by 4 bases, with 7 bases between. This CDR3 is 13 amino acids long. Germline CDR1 and CDR2: WNHNN and SYGVQD (reference sequence). CDR3: CASSAGLNEKLFF. In DNA, the CDR3 is TGCGCCAGCAGTGCAGGACTTAATGAAAAACTGTTTTTT.

The chain recombines TRBV9 with TRBJ2-2; TRBD1 agrees at 8 bases. The CDR3 sequence is 17 residues long. J lost 2 bases, V lost 3 bases, and 9 bases had no gene match. The germline V gene encodes CDR1 SGDLS and CDR2 YYNGEE. This CDR3 is CASSAQVGTGNTGELFF. In DNA form, the CDR3 reads TGTGCCAGCAGCGCCCAAGTCGGGACAGGTAACACCGGGGAGCTGTTTTTT. Drawing the rest from reference TRBV9 and TRBJ2-2, the complete variable domain is DSGVTQTPKHLITATGQRVTLRCSPRSGDLSVYWYQQSLDQGLQFLIQYYNGEERAKGNILERFSAQQFPDLHSELNLSSLELGDSALYFCASSAQVGTGNTGELFFGEGSRLTVL.

The rearrangement links TRBV5-6 to TRBJ1-1, with TRBD1 identical over 10 bases. Losses at the gene ends were 4 bases for V and 10 bases for J; bases not matched to a gene: 10. This CDR3 comprises 14 residues. The germline CDR1 and CDR2 sequences are SGHDT and YYEEEE. The CDR3: CASSGDRGPAVAFF. DNA of the CDR3: TGTGCCAGCAGCGGCGACAGGGGGCCTGCGGTAGCTTTCTTT.

This chain joins TRBV5-1 and TRBJ2-3, with D perhaps matching TRBD2 (7 bases). The V and J ends lost 1 base and 5 bases respectively, with 17 bases between them. CDR1 and CDR2 from the germline V gene are SGHRS and YFSETQ. This CDR3 spans 16 amino acids. DNA of the CDR3: TGCGCCAGCAGCTTGCAAGTGGGGGGGCAAGGAGATACGCAGTATTTT. It specifies CASSLQVGGQGDTQYF.

This sequence joins TRBV21-1 and TRBJ1-4; TRBD1 is the table's D call and was not checked against the DNA. TRBV21-1 is a documented pseudogene. CDR3 length: 19 residues. The CDR3 DNA is TGTGCCAGCAGCAAAGTTCCATCACAGGGGCCATCAACTAATGAAAAACTGTTTTTT. Protein product: CASSKVPSQGPSTNEKLFF.

The chain employs TRBV28 and TRBJ2-3; the match to TRBD2 covers 11 bases. This CDR3 contains 19 residues. The germline V gene encodes CDR1 MDHEN and CDR2 SYDVKM. V dropped 1 base and J dropped 0; count of bases not matched to a gene: 9. The CDR3 DNA is TGTGCCAGCAGTTTATCTCTAGCGGGGGGAGTCCTTAGCACAGATACGCAGTATTTT. Translation gives CASSLSLAGGVLSTDTQYF. The whole variable domain, filled in from reference TRBV28 and TRBJ2-3, reads DVKVTQSSRYLVKRTGEKVFLECVQDMDHENMFWYRQDPGLGLRLIYFSYDVKMKEKGDIPEGYSVSREKKERFSLILESASTNQTSMYLCASSLSLAGGVLSTDTQYFGPGTRLTVL.

The chain links TRBV7-3 to TRBJ2-3; 10 nucleotides align to TRBD1. This CDR3 spans 14 amino acids. Germline V gene lookup returns CDR1 SGHTA and CDR2 FQGTGA. Losses at the gene ends were 5 bases for V and 3 bases for J; bases not matched to a gene: 2. Here the CDR3 reads CASSLDRGTDTQYF. CDR3 bases: TGTGCCAGCAGCCTGGACAGGGGGACAGATACGCAGTATTTT.

This chain joins TRBV9 and TRBJ1-1; D ambiguous. Trimming stripped 4 bases from V and 1 base from J, with 8 bases between. The CDR3 is 13 residues long. CDR1 and CDR2 (germline): SGDLS, YYNGEE. CDR3 sequence: CASSRGENTEAFF. The CDR3 nucleotides are TGTGCCAGCAGCCGCGGGGAGAACACTGAAGCTTTCTTT. Combining the CDR3 with reference TRBV9 and TRBJ1-1 gives the whole variable domain DSGVTQTPKHLITATGQRVTLRCSPRSGDLSVYWYQQSLDQGLQFLIQYYNGEERAKGNILERFSAQQFPDLHSELNLSSLELGDSALYFCASSRGENTEAFFGQGTRLTVV.

V gene TRBV10-2 combines with J gene TRBJ2-2, with D hard to call. V was cut by 2 bases and J by 1 base, with 5 bases left in between. This CDR3 region has 14 residues. Germline-derived CDR1 and CDR2 are WSHSY and SAAADI. The CDR3 here is CASSEQRNTGELFF. The CDR3 DNA reads as TGCGCCAGCAGTGAGCAGCGGAACACCGGGGAGCTGTTTTTT.

The chain carries TRBV5-1 and TRBJ1-1; D is perhaps TRBD1 (6 bases). V was trimmed by 4 bases and J by 4 bases, leaving 14 bases between them. Germline V gives CDR1 SGHRS, CDR2 YFSETQ. The CDR3 spans 14 residues. The DNA for the CDR3 is TGCGCCAGCAGCGCGGGGGCCCACGTCACTGAAGCTTTCTTT. This sequence encodes CASSAGAHVTEAFF.

The genes are TRBV5-6 and TRBJ2-7, with D tentatively TRBD1 (6 bases). V dropped 2 bases and J dropped 5 bases, with 14 bases sitting between them. The CDR3 consists of 14 residues. Germline-derived CDR1 and CDR2 are SGHDT and YYEEEE. The DNA of the CDR3 is TGTGCCAGCAGCTTCGGGACACATAGCCACGAGCAGTACTTC. It encodes CASSFGTHSHEQYF.

The chain couples TRBV30 to TRBJ1-2; no definite D call. The CDR3 totals 16 residues. V was cut by 3 bases and J by 4 bases, with 21 bases left in between. The V gene's germline CDR1 is GTSNPN and CDR2 SVGIG (reference sequence). The CDR3 is CAWSPRFAGMGYGYTF. The CDR3 DNA reads as TGTGCCTGGAGCCCGCGGTTCGCGGGCATGGGCTATGGCTACACCTTC.

This clone was seen just once. CDR3 residues: CASSPRGGTEAFF. Written as DNA, the CDR3 is TGTGCCAGCAGTCCTAGGGGGGGGACTGAAGCTTTCTTT. This sequence joins TRBV6-5 and TRBJ1-1; weak D call: TRBD1 (6 bases). Germline CDR1 reads MNHEY; CDR2 reads SVGAGI. There are 13 residues in the CDR3. Trimming pared 5 bases from V and 5 bases from J, leaving 12 bases between.

The genes are TRBV12-3 or TRBV12-4 and TRBJ1-2; weak D call: TRBD1 (6 bases). The CDR3 spans 13 residues. Trimming pared 6 bases from V and 5 bases from J, leaving 13 bases between. Written as DNA, the CDR3 is TGTGCCAGCAGCCCGACAGGACAGTATGGCTACACCTTC. Translated, it gives CASSPTGQYGYTF.

The chain uses TRBV3-1 (or the pseudogene TRBV3-2) and TRBJ1-6, with D maybe TRBD1 (6 bases). The CDR3 spans 15 residues. Trimming cost V 0 bases and J 5 bases, with 8 bases left between them. The germline CDR1 and CDR2 sequences are LGHDT and YNNKEL (reference sequence). CDR3 nucleotide sequence: TGTGCCAGCAGCCAAGAGGACAGTAATAATTCACCCCTCCACTTT. Protein sequence: CASSQEDSNNSPLHF.

The chain carries TRBV11-1 and TRBJ2-1, with 10 bases fitting TRBD1. Germline V gene sequence: CDR1 SGHAT, CDR2 FQDESV (reference sequence). V lost 2 bases, J lost 2 bases, and 3 bases stayed unmatched. The CDR3 is made up of 16 amino acids. The CDR3 spells CASSLQTGGAYNEQFF. In DNA, the CDR3 is TGTGCCAGCAGCTTACAGACAGGGGGCGCCTACAATGAGCAGTTCTTC.

A word on this clone: One end of the junction varies from germline; a read error may be responsible. The V and J genes are TRBV5-1 and TRBJ2-6, with 10 bases aligning to TRBD1. The CDR3 contains 19 residues. Germline CDR1 and CDR2: SGHRS and YFSETQ. The CDR3 region has the DNA TGCGTCAGCAGCTCCGCCCCCGGGACAGGGGTCTCTGGGGCCAACGTCCTGACTTTC. This encodes CVSSSAPGTGVSGANVLTF.

V usage is TRBV5-1 and J usage is TRBJ1-2; D uncertain. The V gene lost 0 bases and the J gene lost 3 bases, with 15 bases spanning the gap. Germline V gene lookup returns CDR1 SGHRS and CDR2 YFSETQ. This CDR3 comprises 16 residues. CDR3 in amino acids: CASSLGVHLLDYGYTF. The CDR3 bases are TGCGCCAGCAGCTTGGGGGTACATCTCCTAGACTATGGCTACACCTTC.

This chain joins TRBV24-1 and TRBJ2-3; 8 nucleotides line up with TRBD2. Germline assignment: CDR1 KGHDR and CDR2 SFDVKD. The CDR3 runs to 15 residues. After removal of 9 bases from V and 5 bases from J, the junction contained 12 bases not matched to a gene. The CDR3 coding sequence is TGTGCCACCGACCCGGGGGGGGCTTCAGGAGATACGCAGTATTTT. Amino acids: CATDPGGASGDTQYF.

The chain employs TRBV5-1 and TRBJ2-1; the D gene is possibly TRBD2 (6 bases). V shed 4 bases and J shed 5 bases, with 16 bases lying between them. Germline CDR1 is SGHRS and CDR2 is YFSETQ. This CDR3 comprises 15 residues. As DNA, the CDR3 is TGCGCCAGCAGCCCCGGGACTTCTGCTAACAATGAGCAGTTCTTC. Its protein is CASSPGTSANNEQFF.

J is TRBJ1-5 and V is TRBV19; D not certain. CDR1 and CDR2 from the germline V gene are LNHDA and SQIVND (reference sequence). Trimming removed 3 bases from V and 6 bases from J, with 12 bases in between. The CDR3 extends over 14 amino acids. The CDR3 DNA reads as TGTGCCAGTAGTATTTCGGCAGGTCCTCAGCCCCAGCATTTT. This sequence encodes CASSISAGPQPQHF.

The chain links TRBV10-3 to TRBJ1-2; TRBD1 is a possible D gene (5 bases). CDR1 and CDR2 from the germline V gene are ENHRY and SYGVKD. The CDR3 is 14 residues long. Trimming shortened V by 0 bases and J by 4 bases, and 9 bases separated the two germline ends. The CDR3 spells CAISESGQIYGYTF. As DNA, the CDR3 is TGTGCCATCAGTGAGTCAGGACAAATCTATGGCTACACCTTC.

This chain links TRBV7-6 with TRBJ2-2; 8 nucleotides match TRBD2. V shed 1 base and J 7 bases; nucleotides not matched to a gene: 5. There are 15 residues in the CDR3. CDR1 is SGHVS, CDR2 FNYEAQ, per germline. The CDR3 reads CASSLVTSAVGELFF. The CDR3 nucleotides are TGTGCCAGCAGCTTAGTGACTAGCGCGGTCGGGGAGCTGTTTTTT. Filled out from reference TRBV7-6 and TRBJ2-2, the complete variable domain reads GAGVSQSPRYKVTKRGQDVALRCDPISGHVSLYWYRQALGQGPEFLTYFNYEAQQDKSGLPNDRFSAERPEGSISTLTIQRTEQRDSAMYRCASSLVTSAVGELFFGEGSRLTVL.

This chain links TRBV15 with TRBJ2-3; possible D gene TRBD2, 6 bases. CDR3 length: 16 residues. Germline V lookup: CDR1 LNHNV, CDR2 YYDKDF (reference sequence). V gave up 1 base and J gave up 2 bases, with 13 bases separating them. CDR3 coding DNA: TGTGCCACCAGCAGAGTTCTTGTGGGACTCACAGATACGCAGTATTTT. Translating gives CATSRVLVGLTDTQYF.

The chain has TRBV27 and TRBJ2-5; 8 positions agree with TRBD2. This CDR3 comprises 17 residues. Trimming at V came to 4 bases and at J to 1 base, leaving 11 bases not matched to a gene. CDR1 is MNHEY and CDR2 is SMNVEV in the germline V gene (reference sequence). CDR3 protein: CASSSLLAGSVQETQYF. As DNA, the CDR3 is TGTGCCAGCAGTTCACTCTTAGCGGGGAGTGTCCAAGAGACCCAGTACTTC.

This chain uses TRBV6-6 with TRBJ1-1; the D is unclear. The CDR3 has 13 amino acids. Germline-derived CDR1 and CDR2 are MNHNY and SVGAGI (reference sequence). With 6 bases removed from V and 3 bases from J, the gap between germline ends came to 11 bases. The CDR3 DNA sequence: TGTGCCAGCAGACTCGACGGGGACACTGAAGCTTTCTTT. This sequence encodes CASRLDGDTEAFF.

This sequence joins TRBV28 and TRBJ1-1, with D hard to call. V lost 4 bases and J 14 bases, leaving 14 bases between the germline ends. The CDR3 is 11 amino acids. In germline, CDR1 is MDHEN, CDR2 SYDVKM. The CDR3, as DNA: TGTGCCAGCAGTTCCTTAGCTAGTTTGTTCTTT. Its protein product is CASSSLASLFF.

The rearrangement joins TRBV9 to TRBJ1-2, with TRBD1 identical over 7 bases. With 0 bases clipped from V and 1 base from J, the junction kept 6 bases outside the gene matches. Per the germline V gene, CDR1 is SGDLS and CDR2 is YYNGEE. CDR3 length equals 16 residues. CDR3 region: CASSVDQQGSNYGYTF. The CDR3 DNA sequence: TGTGCCAGCAGCGTAGATCAACAGGGGAGTAACTATGGCTACACCTTC.

The chain recombines TRBV11-3 with TRBJ2-1; 8 bases are shared with TRBD1. Germline CDR1 and CDR2: SGHNT and YENEEA. With 1 base clipped from V and 9 bases from J, the junction kept 5 bases outside the gene matches. CDR3 size: 14 residues. The CDR3 DNA is TGTGCCAGCAGCTTAGCAGACAGGGGAAGTGAGCAGTTCTTC. Protein: CASSLADRGSEQFF. The variable domain in full, completed from reference TRBV11-3 and TRBJ2-1, reads EAGVVQSPRYKIIEKKQPVAFWCNPISGHNTLYWYLQNLGQGPELLIRYENEEAVDDSQLPKDRFSAERLKGVDSTLKIQPAELGDSAVYLCASSLADRGSEQFFGPGTRLTVL.

This sequence joins TRBV9 and TRBJ2-5; 9 bases map to TRBD2. J was trimmed by 2 bases and V by 0 bases; bases with no gene match: 2. This CDR3 has 15 amino acids. CDR1 is SGDLS and CDR2 is YYNGEE in the germline V gene. CDR3 coding DNA: TGTGCCAGCAGCGTAGTAGCGGGGGTACAAGAGACCCAGTACTTC. Amino acids: CASSVVAGVQETQYF.